One and the same sample provided the 29 T cell receptor beta chains below, sequenced in a study of control samples from healthy donors and cancer patients (TCRdb year 2020). The library came from the immunoSEQ multiplex PCR assay. The source is immuneACCESS, and TCRdb retained only in-frame sequences with V and J called. Part of the clones is not carried over; for the studies checked, unresolved V genes explain less than half of this, and the remainder is unexplained. For this sample there are about 120,000 clones; around 94% appear just once. The top ten constitute approximately 0.57% of the sample. The sample was PBMCs. The source is a man aged 80 or over with head and neck cancer.

The rearrangement links TRBV3-1 (or the pseudogene TRBV3-2) to TRBJ2-1; 14 nucleotides match TRBD2. The CDR3 is made up of 16 amino acids. Losses at the gene ends were 4 bases for V and 3 bases for J; bases not matched to a gene: 2. Germline CDR1 and CDR2: LGHDT and YNNKEL (reference sequence). In nucleotides, the CDR3 is TGTGCCAGCAGCCCGGGGACTAGCGGGGGCTACAATGAGCAGTTCTTC. Its translation is CASSPGTSGGYNEQFF.

The CDR3 loop reads CASSGAFGNTEAFF. CDR3 nucleotides: TGTGCCAGCTCTGGGGCCTTTGGTAACACTGAAGCTTTCTTT. This chain uses TRBV6-5 with TRBJ1-1; D is perhaps TRBD1 (5 bases). Per the germline V gene, CDR1 is MNHEY and CDR2 is SVGAGI. This CDR3 spans 14 amino acids. Trimming shortened V by 8 bases and J by 2 bases, and 15 bases separated the two germline ends.

V and J are TRBV5-5 and TRBJ2-5; a possible D gene is TRBD1 (5 bases). The CDR3 loop spans 15 amino acids. Trimming removed 3 bases from V and 1 base from J, with 13 bases in between. Germline CDR1 SGHKS, CDR2 YYEKEE (reference sequence). For the CDR3, the DNA is TGTGCCAGCAGCTCGCCGGCAGGGTCCCAAGAGACCCAGTACTTC. It encodes CASSSPAGSQETQYF.

A few counts support this clone. The gene calls are TRBV5-4 and TRBJ2-7, with TRBD1 matching over 7 bases. Trimming removed 2 bases from V and 3 bases from J; junction bases left unmatched: 2. Germline V CDR1 and CDR2: SGHNT, YYREEE (reference sequence). The CDR3 contains 13 residues. CDR3 amino acids: CASSLRTGYEQYF. CDR3 coding DNA: TGTGCCAGCAGCTTACGGACAGGCTACGAGCAGTACTTC.

The J gene is TRBJ2-5, the V gene TRBV7-9; D uncertain. CDR3 length equals 15 residues. The germline V gene encodes CDR1 SEHNR and CDR2 FQNEAQ (reference sequence). Trimming left V 1 base short and J 5 bases short, with 14 bases between. CDR3: CASSLVPVFQETQYF. For the CDR3, the DNA is TGTGCCAGCAGCTTAGTTCCGGTCTTCCAGGAGACCCAGTACTTC.

The genes are TRBV10-1 and TRBJ2-1; D gene ambiguous. Deletions cut 6 bases from V and 8 bases from J, with 14 bases between. The CDR3 consists of 13 residues. Germline values: CDR1 WNHNN, CDR2 SYGVQD (reference sequence). This chain's CDR3 is CASRLSSWDEQFF. The CDR3 DNA reads TGCGCCAGCAGATTGAGTTCTTGGGATGAGCAGTTCTTC.

In DNA form, the CDR3 reads TGTGCCAGCAGTTACAGACAGCGAAACACTGAAGCTTTCTTT. Amino acid sequence: CASSYRQRNTEAFF. V gene TRBV6-5 combines with J gene TRBJ1-1; weak D call: TRBD1 (5 bases). The CDR3 sequence is 14 residues long. In germline, CDR1 is MNHEY, CDR2 SVGAGI. The V gene lost 2 bases and the J gene lost 2 bases, with 9 bases spanning the gap.

The chain combines TRBV5-1 with TRBJ2-2, with 9 bases matching TRBD1. The CDR3 totals 16 residues. CDR1 and CDR2 from the germline V gene are SGHRS and YFSETQ. With 5 bases clipped from V and 0 bases from J, the junction kept 5 bases outside the gene matches. CDR3 in amino acids: CASRTGGAANTGELFF. The DNA for the CDR3 is TGCGCCAGCAGAACAGGGGGCGCAGCGAACACCGGGGAGCTGTTTTTT.

The chain couples TRBV4-3 to TRBJ2-1; 14 nucleotides match TRBD2. Trimming cost V 4 bases and J 4 bases; bases outside gene matches: 0. Germline CDR1 LGHNA, CDR2 YSLEER. The CDR3 covers 15 residues. CDR3 sequence: CASSRLAGGYNEQFF. The CDR3 nucleotides are TGCGCCAGCAGCCGACTAGCGGGAGGGTACAATGAGCAGTTCTTC.

CDR3 residues: CASSLATRGDGYTF. The CDR3 nucleotides read TGTGCCAGCAGCTTAGCAACACGGGGGGATGGCTACACCTTC. The chain recombines TRBV7-9 with TRBJ1-2, with D possibly being TRBD1 (5 bases). Trimming removed 0 bases at V and 6 bases at J, with 11 bases between. The CDR3 covers 14 residues. Per germline, CDR1 SEHNR and CDR2 FQNEAQ (reference sequence). Drawing the rest from reference TRBV7-9 and TRBJ1-2, the complete variable domain is DTGVSQNPRHKITKRGQNVTFRCDPISEHNRLYWYRQTLGQGPEFLTYFQNEAQLEKSRLLSDRFSAERPKGSFSTLEIQRTEQGDSAMYLCASSLATRGDGYTFGSGTRLTVV.

The V call is TRBV5-4, the J call TRBJ2-1; 8 positions match TRBD1. The CDR3 runs to 14 residues. V shed 5 bases and J 7 bases; nucleotides not matched to a gene: 8. Germline V CDR1 and CDR2: SGHNT, YYREEE (reference sequence). The CDR3 sequence is CASSGQGPRNEQFF. CDR3 nucleotides: TGTGCCAGCAGTGGACAGGGACCTCGAAATGAGCAGTTCTTC.

The chain links TRBV5-6 to TRBJ2-7; tentative D call: TRBD2 (6 bases). CDR3 length equals 16 residues. Trimming cost V 1 base and J 3 bases, with 17 bases left between them. Germline V gene data show CDR1 as SGHDT and CDR2 as YYEEEE. CDR3 sequence (DNA): TGTGCCAGCAGCTTGCCCGGCGGGGCATCCATCTACGAGCAGTACTTC. This encodes CASSLPGGASIYEQYF. The entire variable domain, with the rest obtained from reference TRBV5-6 and TRBJ2-7, is as follows: DAGVTQSPTHLIKTRGQQVTLRCSPKSGHDTVSWYQQALGQGPQFIFQYYEEEERQRGNFPDRFSGHQFPNYSSELNVNALLLGDSALYLCASSLPGGASIYEQYFGPGTRLTVT.

J is TRBJ1-2 and V is TRBV5-1; D is uncertain. The germline V and J ends were trimmed by 1 base and 0 bases, with 16 bases remaining between them. The length of the CDR3 is 17 residues. Germline values: CDR1 SGHRS, CDR2 YFSETQ. This CDR3 is CASSLRARPGTNYGYTF. CDR3 nucleotides: TGCGCCAGCAGCTTGCGAGCGAGGCCGGGGACTAACTATGGCTACACCTTC.

The chain uses TRBV6-5 and TRBJ2-7; D not resolved. The CDR3 is 11 amino acids. V dropped 8 bases and J dropped 3 bases, with 8 bases sitting between them. Germline V gives CDR1 MNHEY, CDR2 SVGAGI. Here the CDR3 DNA reads TGTGCCAGCCACAACCGCTACGAGCAGTACTTC. Translating gives CASHNRYEQYF.

V and J are TRBV5-1 and TRBJ2-7; no definite D call. V lost 4 bases to trimming and J lost 0 bases, with 17 bases between them. Per the germline V gene, CDR1 is SGHRS and CDR2 is YFSETQ. This CDR3 has 16 residues. Written as DNA, the CDR3 is TGCGCCAGCAGCCCCACCTCCGGCCTAAGCTCCTACGAGCAGTACTTC. Protein: CASSPTSGLSSYEQYF.

This chain joins TRBV7-6 and TRBJ2-1; either TRBD1 or TRBD2 may supply D (5 bases each). Between the trimmed V and J ends, which lost 3 bases and 5 bases, there was a span of 11 bases. This CDR3 has 14 amino acids. Germline V lookup: CDR1 SGHVS, CDR2 FNYEAQ. In DNA form, the CDR3 reads TGTGCCAGCAGCTTGGGGGAACTGAACAATGAGCAGTTCTTC. Amino acid sequence: CASSLGELNNEQFF. The variable domain in full, with the rest retrieved from reference TRBV7-6 and TRBJ2-1, is GAGVSQSPRYKVTKRGQDVALRCDPISGHVSLYWYRQALGQGPEFLTYFNYEAQQDKSGLPNDRFSAERPEGSISTLTIQRTEQRDSAMYRCASSLGELNNEQFFGPGTRLTVL.

The chain joins TRBV6-5 to TRBJ2-1; TRBD1 agrees at 8 bases. CDR1 is MNHEY, CDR2 SVGAGI, per germline. The CDR3 runs 15 residues. V trimming: 6 bases; J trimming: 10 bases; junction bases outside the gene matches: 14. The CDR3 here is CASRPGQGRGLEQFF. The CDR3, as DNA: TGTGCCAGCAGACCCGGACAGGGCCGCGGTTTGGAGCAGTTCTTC.

The rearrangement uses TRBV5-1 and TRBJ2-1, with no clear D. V was trimmed by 6 bases and J by 0 bases, leaving 7 bases between them. The CDR3 is 13 residues long. Germline lookup yields CDR1 SGHRS and CDR2 YFSETQ. The CDR3 sequence is CASTPDSYNEQFF. Here the CDR3 DNA reads TGCGCCAGCACCCCGGACTCCTACAATGAGCAGTTCTTC. Drawing the rest from reference TRBV5-1 and TRBJ2-1, the complete variable domain is KAGVTQTPRYLIKTRGQQVTLSCSPISGHRSVSWYQQTPGQGLQFLFEYFSETQRNKGNFPGRFSGRQFSNSRSEMNVSTLELGDSALYLCASTPDSYNEQFFGPGTRLTVL.

This clone was seen just once. The rearrangement joins TRBV6-2 or TRBV6-3 to TRBJ2-7; perhaps TRBD2 as D (6 bases). The V gene lost 6 bases and the J gene lost 5 bases, with 17 bases spanning the gap. Germline values: CDR1 MNHEY, CDR2 SVGEGT. The CDR3 extends over 14 amino acids. CDR3 nucleotide sequence: TGTGCCAGCAGCCCCCCGGAGGGAACAAACGAGCAGTACTTC. Its protein is CASSPPEGTNEQYF.

The J gene is TRBJ2-3, the V gene TRBV30; D could derive from TRBD1 or TRBD2 (5 bases each). The CDR3 is made up of 14 amino acids. V was cut by 3 bases and J by 6 bases, with 16 bases left in between. Germline V gene sequence: CDR1 GTSNPN, CDR2 SVGIG (reference sequence). CDR3 sequence reads: CAWRGAGRGDTQYF. In DNA form, the CDR3 reads TGTGCCTGGAGAGGGGCCGGCCGAGGGGATACGCAGTATTTT. The variable domain in full, completed from reference TRBV30 and TRBJ2-3, reads SQTIHQWPATLVQPVGSPLSLECTVEGTSNPNLYWYRQAAGRGLQLLFYSVGIGQISSEVPQNLSASRPQDRQFILSSKKLLLSDSGFYLCAWRGAGRGDTQYFGPGTRLTVL.

The chain is built from TRBV5-4 and TRBJ1-2; 7 bases align to TRBD1. J gave up 5 bases and V 2 bases, and 6 bases lay outside the gene matches. The germline CDR1 and CDR2 sequences are SGHNT and YYREEE (reference sequence). The CDR3 is made up of 14 amino acids. CDR3 coding DNA: TGTGCCAGCAGCTTACCGGGACAGCAATATGGCTACACCTTC. Protein product: CASSLPGQQYGYTF.

This chain uses TRBV5-4 with TRBJ1-2; D call uncertain. Germline V gene lookup returns CDR1 SGHNT and CDR2 YYREEE (reference sequence). Trimming stripped 4 bases from V and 0 bases from J, with 13 bases between. The CDR3 length is 15 residues. The CDR3 loop reads CASSPSTSSNYGYTF. Here the CDR3 DNA reads TGTGCCAGCAGCCCATCGACGTCTTCTAACTATGGCTACACCTTC. The full variable domain, with the rest looked up from reference TRBV5-4 and TRBJ1-2, is ETGVTQSPTHLIKTRGQQVTLRCSSQSGHNTVSWYQQALGQGPQFIFQYYREEENGRGNFPPRFSGLQFPNYSSELNVNALELDDSALYLCASSPSTSSNYGYTFGSGTRLTVV.

V is TRBV11-2 and J is TRBJ2-7; D perhaps matches TRBD2 (6 bases). Per germline, CDR1 SGHAT and CDR2 FQNNGV. With 4 bases removed from V and 2 bases from J, the gap between germline ends came to 12 bases. The CDR3 runs 14 residues. The CDR3 DNA sequence: TGTGCCAGCAGCTGGGCTAGCGCCCCCTACGAGCAGTACTTC. This encodes CASSWASAPYEQYF.

CDR3: CSSVNPNTGELFF. The CDR3 DNA sequence: TGCAGCTCCGTGAACCCGAACACCGGGGAGCTGTTTTTT. The V call is TRBV29-1, the J call TRBJ2-2; unclear D gene. CDR3 length: 13 amino acids. Germline CDR1 reads SQVTM; CDR2 reads ANQGSEA. Trimming removed 8 bases from V and 0 bases from J, with 10 bases in between.

The rearrangement links TRBV7-6 to TRBJ2-7, with 14 nucleotides matching TRBD2. The J segment lost 4 bases and the V segment lost 4 bases, leaving 3 bases of the junction unmatched. This CDR3 is 15 amino acids long. The germline V gene encodes CDR1 SGHVS and CDR2 FNYEAQ. As DNA, the CDR3 is TGTGCCAGCAGCTCGGGACTAGCGGGAGAGTACGAGCAGTACTTC. This sequence encodes CASSSGLAGEYEQYF.

The chain uses TRBV11-2 and TRBJ1-6, with TRBD1 identical over 9 bases. V was pared by 4 bases and J by 2 bases, with 6 bases of the junction left unmatched. Germline lookup yields CDR1 SGHAT and CDR2 FQNNGV. The CDR3 has 17 residues. The CDR3 is CASSSTGGGTYNSPLHF. CDR3 nucleotide sequence: TGTGCCAGCAGCTCAACAGGGGGCGGAACCTATAATTCACCCCTCCACTTT.

This clone was recorded only once. The chain has TRBV7-2 and TRBJ1-2; maybe TRBD1 (6 bases). This CDR3 contains 15 residues. CDR1 is SGHTA, CDR2 FQGNSA, per germline. V was shortened by 1 base and J by 8 bases, with 17 bases between the two germline ends. CDR3 loop: CASSLDALDSTGYTF. The CDR3, as DNA: TGTGCCAGCAGCTTAGATGCTTTGGACAGTACGGGCTACACCTTC.

The chain links TRBV9 to TRBJ2-3; D unresolved. From germline, CDR1 is SGDLS and CDR2 YYNGEE. V lost 0 bases and J lost 0, with 5 bases in between. This CDR3 comprises 14 residues. This CDR3 is CASSVAMSTDTQYF. In nucleotides, the CDR3 is TGTGCCAGCAGCGTAGCAATGAGCACAGATACGCAGTATTTT.

The table lists this clone with a count of one. V usage is TRBV5-1 and J usage is TRBJ2-1; TRBD2 matches 8 bases. The CDR3 covers 16 residues. Losses at the gene ends were 3 bases for V and 0 bases for J; bases not matched to a gene: 5. CDR1 SGHRS and CDR2 YFSETQ come from the germline V gene. In DNA form, the CDR3 reads TGCGCCAGCAGCTACGTAAGCGGGAGCTCCTACAATGAGCAGTTCTTC. It specifies CASSYVSGSSYNEQFF.